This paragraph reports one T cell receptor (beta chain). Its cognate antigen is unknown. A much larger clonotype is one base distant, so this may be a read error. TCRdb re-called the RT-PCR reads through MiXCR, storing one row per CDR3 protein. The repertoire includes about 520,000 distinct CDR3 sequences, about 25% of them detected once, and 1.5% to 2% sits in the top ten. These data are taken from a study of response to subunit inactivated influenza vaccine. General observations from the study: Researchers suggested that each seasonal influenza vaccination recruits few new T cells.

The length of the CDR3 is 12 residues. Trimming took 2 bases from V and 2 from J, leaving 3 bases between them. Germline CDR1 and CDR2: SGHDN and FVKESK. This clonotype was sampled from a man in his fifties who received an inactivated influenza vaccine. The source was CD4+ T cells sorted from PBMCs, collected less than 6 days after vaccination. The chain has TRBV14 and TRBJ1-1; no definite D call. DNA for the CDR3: TGTGCCAGCAGCCAATTTAACACTGAAGCTTTCTTT. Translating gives CASSQFNTEAFF.